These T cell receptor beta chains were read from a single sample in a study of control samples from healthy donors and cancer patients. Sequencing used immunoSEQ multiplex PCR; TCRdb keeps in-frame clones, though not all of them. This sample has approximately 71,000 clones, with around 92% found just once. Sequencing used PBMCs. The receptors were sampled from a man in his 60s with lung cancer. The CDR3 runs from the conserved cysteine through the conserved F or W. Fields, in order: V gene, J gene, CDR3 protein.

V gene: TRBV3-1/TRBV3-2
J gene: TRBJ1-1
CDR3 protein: CASSQTPGAAAFF

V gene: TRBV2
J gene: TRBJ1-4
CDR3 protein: CATQDRPNEKLFF

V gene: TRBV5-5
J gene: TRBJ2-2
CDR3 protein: CASSLRRNTGELFF

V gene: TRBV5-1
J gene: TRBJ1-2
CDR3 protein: CASSPRTGDIYGYTF

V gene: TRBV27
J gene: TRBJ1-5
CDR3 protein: CASSSLGGVNQPQHF

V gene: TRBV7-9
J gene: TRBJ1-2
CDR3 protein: CASSFPLLFRGYTF

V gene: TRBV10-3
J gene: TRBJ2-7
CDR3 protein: CAISESIDRVRGYEQYF

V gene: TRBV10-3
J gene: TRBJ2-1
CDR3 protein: CAISEPTGVSNEQFF

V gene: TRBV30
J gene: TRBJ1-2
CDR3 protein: CAWSVQLRHTF

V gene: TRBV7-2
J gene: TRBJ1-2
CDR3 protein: CASSLVHGGQGGYTF

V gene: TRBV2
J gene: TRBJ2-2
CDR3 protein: CASKDSPNTGELFF

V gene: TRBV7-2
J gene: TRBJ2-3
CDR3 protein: CASSRGVGTDTQYF

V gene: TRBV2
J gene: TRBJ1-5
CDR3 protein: CASSEPWGPQPQHF

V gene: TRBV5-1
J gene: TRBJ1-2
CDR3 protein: CASSVGTGGIYGYTF

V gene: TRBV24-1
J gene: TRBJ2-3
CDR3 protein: CATSDSGGGVRNTQYF

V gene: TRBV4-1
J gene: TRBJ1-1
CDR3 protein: CASSPTGTGSTEAFF

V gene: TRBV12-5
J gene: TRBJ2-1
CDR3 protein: CASGLAPDGGPYNEQFF

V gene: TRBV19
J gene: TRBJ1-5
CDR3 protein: CASLNSGAGNQPQHF

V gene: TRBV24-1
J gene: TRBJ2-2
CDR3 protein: CATSDPGGRGETGELFF

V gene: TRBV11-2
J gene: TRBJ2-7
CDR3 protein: CASSLVQGRTYEQYF

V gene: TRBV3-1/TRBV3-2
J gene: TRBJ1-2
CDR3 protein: CASSQSSTGGQGYTF

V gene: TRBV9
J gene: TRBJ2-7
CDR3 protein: CASSVDNYEQYF

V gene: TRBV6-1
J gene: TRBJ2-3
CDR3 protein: CASSVSLAGAGDTQYF

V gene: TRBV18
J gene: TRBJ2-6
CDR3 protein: CASSPWTDSGANVLTF

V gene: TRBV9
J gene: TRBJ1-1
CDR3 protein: CASSYFSGNTEAFF

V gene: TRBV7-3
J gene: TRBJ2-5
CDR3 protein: CASSSVGGQGPETQYF

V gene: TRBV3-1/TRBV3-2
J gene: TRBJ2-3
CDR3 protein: CASSPDKAGGARNTQYF

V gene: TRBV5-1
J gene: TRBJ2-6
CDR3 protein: CASSLDGFGANVLTF

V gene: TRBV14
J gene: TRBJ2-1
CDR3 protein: CASSQAKWRNEQFF

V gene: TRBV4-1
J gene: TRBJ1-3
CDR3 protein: CASSLTDRGNTIYF

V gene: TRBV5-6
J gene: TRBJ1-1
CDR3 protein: CASSLLLMNTEAFF

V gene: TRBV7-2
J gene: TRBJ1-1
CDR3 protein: CASSLTDRNEAFF

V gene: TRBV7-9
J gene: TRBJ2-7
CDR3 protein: CASETGGEQYF

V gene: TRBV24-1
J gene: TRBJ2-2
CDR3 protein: CATSDRDRGWTGELFF

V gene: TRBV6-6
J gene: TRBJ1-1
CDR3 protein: CASTLGVNTEAFF

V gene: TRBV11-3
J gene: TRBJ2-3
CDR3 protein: CASSRETRRDTQYF

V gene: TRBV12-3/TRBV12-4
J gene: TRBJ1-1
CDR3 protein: CASSQGQNTEAFF

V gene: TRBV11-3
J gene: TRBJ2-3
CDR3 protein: CASSLIRADTQYF

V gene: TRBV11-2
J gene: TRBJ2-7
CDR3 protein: CASSELIRGPSYEQYF

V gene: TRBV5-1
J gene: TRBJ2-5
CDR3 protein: CASSSTGLETQYF

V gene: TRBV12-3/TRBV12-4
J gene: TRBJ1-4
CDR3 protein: CAIRDSPNEKLFF

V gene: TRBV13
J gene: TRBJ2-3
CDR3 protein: CASSFSGGAQDTQYF

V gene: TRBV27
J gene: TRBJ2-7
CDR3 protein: CASSSTVYEQYF

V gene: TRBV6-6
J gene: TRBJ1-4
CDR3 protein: CASSYQGTASEKLFF

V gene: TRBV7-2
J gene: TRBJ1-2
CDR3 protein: CASSFQTGGYGYTF

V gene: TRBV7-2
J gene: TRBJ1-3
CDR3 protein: CASSFGTLSGNTIYF

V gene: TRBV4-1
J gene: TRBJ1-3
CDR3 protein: CASSQVRGGGNTIYF

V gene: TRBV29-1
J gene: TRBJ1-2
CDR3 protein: CSAERTPSNYGYTF

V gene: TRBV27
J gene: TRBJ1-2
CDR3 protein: CASSPQGVGDYGYTF

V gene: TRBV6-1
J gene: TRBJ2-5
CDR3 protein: CASSDRGVKYF

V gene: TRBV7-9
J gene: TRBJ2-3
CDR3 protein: CASSLPGIKDTQYF

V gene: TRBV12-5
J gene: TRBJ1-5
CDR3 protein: CASGLATGGGNQPQHF